Following are 22 T cell receptor beta chains from one sample sequenced in a study of T-cell reconstitution after alpha-beta-depleted transplantation in children. Unique molecular identifiers featured in how the TCRbeta library was prepared. TCRdb re-called the PCR reads through MiXCR, storing one row per CDR3 protein. The sample holds about 400,000 distinct CDR3 sequences, less than 15% seen once. Here the sequenced sample was PBMCs, taken from the stem cell graft. These TCRs come from a human donor who donated a stem cell graft to a child with Fanconi anemia.

The chain employs TRBV28 and TRBJ1-2, with a tentative D call TRBD1 (6 bases). Germline CDR1 and CDR2: MDHEN and SYDVKM. Between the trimmed V and J ends, which lost 6 bases and 7 bases, there was a span of 15 bases. CDR3 length equals 13 residues. The CDR3 nucleotides read TGTGCCAGCAGAGTCAGCAGGGGACCTGGCTACACCTTC. Its protein product is CASRVSRGPGYTF.

This chain joins TRBV12-3 or TRBV12-4 and TRBJ2-1, with D possibly called TRBD1 or TRBD2 (5 bases each). The CDR3 is made up of 13 amino acids. V was shortened by 2 bases and J by 10 bases, with 12 bases between the two germline ends. CDR3 protein: CASSLSRDGEQFF. Written as DNA, the CDR3 is TGTGCCAGCAGTTTAAGCCGGGACGGCGAGCAGTTCTTC.

The chain couples TRBV2 to TRBJ1-6; 7 bases agree with TRBD1. The germline V gene encodes CDR1 SNHLY and CDR2 FYNNEI. The CDR3 loop spans 14 amino acids. Trimming cost V 11 bases and J 0 bases; bases outside gene matches: 4. The CDR3 DNA follows: TGTGCCGGACAGGCGAGCTCCTATAATTCACCCCTCCACTTT. The encoded protein is CAGQASSYNSPLHF.

This clonotype has just a few counts. V gene TRBV28 combines with J gene TRBJ2-3, with D hard to call. This CDR3 has 15 residues. Trimming removed 1 base from V and 2 bases from J, with 10 bases in between. Germline lookup yields CDR1 MDHEN and CDR2 SYDVKM. CDR3 sequence: CASSLLSSPTDTQYF. The CDR3 nucleotides read TGTGCCAGCAGTTTATTATCCTCCCCCACAGATACGCAGTATTTT.

This clonotype came up a few times. The chain links TRBV28 to TRBJ1-1, with D hard to call. Germline CDR1 and CDR2: MDHEN and SYDVKM. Trimming left V 5 bases short and J 0 bases short, with 10 bases between. The CDR3 sequence is 14 residues long. CDR3 nucleotide sequence: TGTGCCAGCAGTGTGACCGGATTGAACACTGAAGCTTTCTTT. Its translation: CASSVTGLNTEAFF.

This clonotype was seen ten or more times. The V and J genes are TRBV10-3 and TRBJ1-5; 8 bases fit TRBD1. Germline CDR1 is ENHRY and CDR2 is SYGVKD. This CDR3 has 15 amino acids. V lost 6 bases, J lost 6 bases, and 10 bases stayed unmatched. Here the CDR3 DNA reads TGTGCCATCAGCCGAAGTGGACAGGGAGGTCAGCCCCAGCATTTT. It is translated as CAISRSGQGGQPQHF.

In this sample, this clonotype turned up many times. The chain couples TRBV20-1 to TRBJ2-1; the D is unclear. V was clipped by 6 bases and J by 10 bases, with 16 bases between them. The CDR3 runs 12 residues. The germline V gene encodes CDR1 DFQATT and CDR2 SNEGSKA (reference sequence). CDR3 region: CSAPATAWEQFF. CDR3 DNA sequence: TGCAGTGCCCCGGCCACTGCCTGGGAGCAGTTCTTC.

This clonotype was counted between two and nine times. The chain combines TRBV6-5 with TRBJ2-5; 10 bases agree with TRBD2. The CDR3 sequence is 16 residues long. From germline, CDR1 is MNHEY and CDR2 SVGAGI. V shed 2 bases and J 4 bases; nucleotides not matched to a gene: 7. The CDR3 DNA is TGTGCCAGCAGTTACCGGGTAGCGGGGGGAGGAGAGACCCAGTACTTC. This translates into CASSYRVAGGGETQYF.

This clonotype was recorded many times. The rearrangement joins TRBV29-1 to TRBJ1-5; 10 bases line up with TRBD1. The V gene end was trimmed by 6 bases and the J gene end by 7 bases; junction bases not matched to a gene: 6. CDR1 is SQVTM, CDR2 ANQGSEA, per germline. This CDR3 has 13 residues. The CDR3 nucleotides are TGCAGCGTCGGGACAGGGGCCGAACAGCCCCAGCATTTT. Translation gives CSVGTGAEQPQHF. The variable domain in full, with the rest retrieved from reference TRBV29-1 and TRBJ1-5, is SAVISQKPSRDICQRGTSLTIQCQVDSQVTMMFWYRQQPGQSLTLIATANQGSEATYESGFVIDKFPISRPNLTFSTLTVSNMSPEDSSIYLCSVGTGAEQPQHFGDGTRLSIL.

The sample holds many counts of this clonotype. The chain couples TRBV25-1 to TRBJ2-5; tentative D call: TRBD1 (5 bases). V was trimmed by 2 bases and J by 5 bases, leaving 12 bases between them. The germline CDR1 and CDR2 sequences are MGHDK and SYGVNS. The CDR3 extends over 14 amino acids. For the CDR3, the DNA is TGTGCCAGCAGTGAAGCACAGGTCTGGGAGACCCAGTACTTC. Amino acid sequence: CASSEAQVWETQYF. Full variable domain (remainder filled in from reference TRBV25-1 and TRBJ2-5): EADIYQTPRYLVIGTGKKITLECSQTMGHDKMYWYQQDPGMELHLIHYSYGVNSTEKGDLSSESTVSRIRTEHFPLTLESARPSHTSQYLCASSEAQVWETQYFGPGTRLLVL.

The table lists this clonotype with many counts. This chain joins TRBV7-8 and TRBJ1-1, with 9 bases lining up with TRBD1. Losses at the gene ends were 0 bases for V and 4 bases for J; bases not matched to a gene: 9. CDR1 and CDR2 from the germline V gene are SGHVS and FQNEAQ. CDR3 length: 17 amino acids. CDR3 nucleotide sequence: TGTGCCAGCAGCTTAGCGCAGGGACAGGGCTTTAGCACTGAAGCTTTCTTT. Protein sequence: CASSLAQGQGFSTEAFF.

V usage is TRBV6-5 and J usage is TRBJ1-1, with 8 bases matching TRBD1. CDR1 is MNHEY, CDR2 SVGAGI, per germline. The CDR3 consists of 18 residues. With 0 bases clipped from V and 0 bases from J, the junction kept 9 bases outside the gene matches. The CDR3 spells CASSYSPRRGRVNTEAFF. As DNA, the CDR3 is TGTGCCAGCAGTTACTCTCCTCGCAGGGGGCGGGTGAACACTGAAGCTTTCTTT.

As to this clonotype: A much larger clone is a single base away; this may be a read error. This chain links TRBV9 with TRBJ2-7; D remains unclear. Trimming left V 6 bases short and J 4 bases short, with 5 bases between. This CDR3 has 10 residues. CDR1 is SGDLS and CDR2 is YYNGEE in the germline V gene. CDR3 nucleotide sequence: TGTGCCAGCAAGGATTACGAGCAGTACTTC. It yields the protein CASKDYEQYF. The whole variable domain, filled in from reference TRBV9 and TRBJ2-7, reads DSGVTQTPKHLITATGQRVTLRCSPRSGDLSVYWYQQSLDQGLQFLIQYYNGEERAKGNILERFSAQQFPDLHSELNLSSLELGDSALYFCASKDYEQYFGPGTRLTVT.

This clonotype came up a few times. The genes are TRBV7-9 and TRBJ2-1; D might be TRBD2 (6 bases). Germline CDR1 SEHNR, CDR2 FQNEAQ (reference sequence). Trimming pared 5 bases from V and 0 bases from J, leaving 14 bases between. The CDR3 length is 16 residues. The CDR3 loop is CASSPLGTYSYNEQFF. For the CDR3, the DNA is TGTGCCAGCAGCCCACTCGGGACTTACTCCTACAATGAGCAGTTCTTC.

The rearrangement joins TRBV6-5 to TRBJ2-7; D is uncertain. CDR3 length: 14 amino acids. V was clipped by 5 bases and J by 3 bases, with 14 bases between them. Germline V gives CDR1 MNHEY, CDR2 SVGAGI. CDR3 DNA sequence: TGTGCCAGCAGTAACCGGATGCTTTACTACGAGCAGTACTTC. This translates into CASSNRMLYYEQYF.

V usage is TRBV4-3 and J usage is TRBJ2-7, with no clear D. This CDR3 contains 14 residues. Germline CDR1 and CDR2: LGHNA and YSLEER. V was pared by 1 base and J by 2 bases, with 9 bases between. The chain's CDR3 is CASSQGSQPYEQYF. The CDR3 nucleotides are TGCGCCAGCAGCCAAGGGTCACAGCCCTACGAGCAGTACTTC.

The rearrangement uses TRBV5-6 and TRBJ2-1, with TRBD2 identical over 10 bases. The germline gives CDR1 SGHDT, CDR2 YYEEEE. CDR3 length: 15 residues. The ends lost 4 bases at V and 9 bases at J; junction bases unmatched: 10. CDR3 sequence (DNA): TGTGCCAGCAGCCCAGCGGGGGGGCGGGAAGGTGAGCAGTTCTTC. Its protein product is CASSPAGGREGEQFF.

This clonotype appeared a few times. The genes are TRBV29-1 and TRBJ2-2; 9 nucleotides align to TRBD1. Germline V gene data show CDR1 as SQVTM and CDR2 as ANQGSEA. This CDR3 comprises 14 residues. V trimming: 5 bases; J trimming: 5 bases; junction bases outside the gene matches: 6. The CDR3 here is CSVTGQGGTGELFF. The CDR3 DNA follows: TGCAGCGTTACGGGACAGGGAGGAACCGGGGAGCTGTTTTTT.

The chain combines TRBV6-1 with TRBJ1-4; D is perhaps TRBD1 (6 bases). CDR3 length: 16 residues. V dropped 6 bases and J dropped 2 bases, with 16 bases sitting between them. Germline CDR1 reads MNHNS; CDR2 reads SASEGT. CDR3 loop: CASRDVSGGTNEKLFF. CDR3 sequence (DNA): TGTGCCAGCAGGGACGTGTCCGGGGGCACTAATGAAAAACTGTTTTTT.

There are many counts of this clonotype. The chain combines TRBV5-4 with TRBJ2-7; TRBD1 matches 10 bases. Trimming took 3 bases from V and 4 from J; bases not matched to a gene: 4. The germline gives CDR1 SGHNT, CDR2 YYREEE (reference sequence). This CDR3 is built from 14 residues. This CDR3 is CASSSGTGVYEQYF. CDR3 sequence (DNA): TGTGCCAGCAGCTCCGGGACAGGGGTTTACGAGCAGTACTTC.

This clonotype was picked up a small number of times. This chain links TRBV9 with TRBJ1-3, with 9 nucleotides matching TRBD1. The CDR3 loop spans 16 amino acids. The ends lost 7 bases at V and 0 bases at J; junction bases unmatched: 8. CDR1 is SGDLS, CDR2 YYNGEE, per germline. The CDR3 region has the DNA TGTGCCAGCCGGGAGGGGACAGGGTTCTCTGGAAACACCATATATTTT. This encodes CASREGTGFSGNTIYF.

This clonotype showed up just a few times. The chain's CDR3 is CASSLIAGDRGNGYTF. The CDR3 nucleotides are TGTGCCAGCAGCCTAATAGCCGGGGACAGGGGTAACGGCTACACCTTC. V gene TRBV7-9 combines with J gene TRBJ1-2, with 10 bases identical to TRBD1. V shed 5 bases, J shed 8 bases, and the junction held 14 bases outside the gene matches. Germline V CDR1 and CDR2: SEHNR, FQNEAQ (reference sequence). The CDR3 is 16 amino acids. The full variable domain, in which reference TRBV7-9 and TRBJ1-2 provide the parts outside the CDR3, is DTGVSQNPRHKITKRGQNVTFRCDPISEHNRLYWYRQTLGQGPEFLTYFQNEAQLEKSRLLSDRFSAERPKGSFSTLEIQRTEQGDSAMYLCASSLIAGDRGNGYTFGSGTRLTVV.